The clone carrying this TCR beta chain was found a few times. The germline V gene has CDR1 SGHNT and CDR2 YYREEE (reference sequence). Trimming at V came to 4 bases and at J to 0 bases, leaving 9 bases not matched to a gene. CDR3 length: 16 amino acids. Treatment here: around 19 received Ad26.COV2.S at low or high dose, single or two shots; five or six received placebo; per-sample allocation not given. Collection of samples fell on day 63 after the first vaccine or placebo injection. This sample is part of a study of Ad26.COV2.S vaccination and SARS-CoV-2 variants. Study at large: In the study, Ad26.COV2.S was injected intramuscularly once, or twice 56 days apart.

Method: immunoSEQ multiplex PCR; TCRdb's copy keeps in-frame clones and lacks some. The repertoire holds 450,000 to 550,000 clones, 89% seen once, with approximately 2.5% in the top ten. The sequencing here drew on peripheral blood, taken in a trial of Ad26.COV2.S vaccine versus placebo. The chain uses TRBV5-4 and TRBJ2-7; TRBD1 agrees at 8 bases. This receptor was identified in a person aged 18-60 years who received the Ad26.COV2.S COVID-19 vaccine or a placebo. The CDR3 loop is CASSKGQAASSYEQYV. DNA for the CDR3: TGTGCCAGCAGCAAGGGACAGGCAGCCAGCTCCTACGAGCAGTACGTC.